The 20 T cell receptor beta chains given below trace back to one sample, sequenced in a study of blood T cell repertoires in COVID-19. Some clones are missing from TCRdb's copy, which holds only in-frame ones; the method was immunoSEQ multiplex PCR. Of almost 95,000 clones in the sample, 87% were seen once. Sequencing was carried out using peripheral blood. These receptors were collected from a woman aged 55-69 years with COVID-19, enrolled during active disease.

The chain employs TRBV4-3 and TRBJ1-5; weak D call: TRBD1 (5 bases). This CDR3 comprises 15 residues. Trimming left V 1 base short and J 3 bases short, with 10 bases between. In germline, CDR1 is LGHNA, CDR2 YSLEER. For the CDR3, the DNA is TGCGCCAGCAGCCAAGTGGCAGGGAACAATCAGCCCCAGCATTTT. Amino acids: CASSQVAGNNQPQHF.

This chain connects TRBV6-5 to TRBJ1-1; D unclear. Trimming pared 5 bases from V and 1 base from J, leaving 8 bases between. The germline gives CDR1 MNHEY, CDR2 SVGAGI. The CDR3 has 13 residues. CDR3 sequence (DNA): TGTGCCAGCAGTCAAAATTGGAACACTGAAGCTTTCTTT. Residues: CASSQNWNTEAFF.

The V call is TRBV9, the J call TRBJ2-1; 7 bases agree with TRBD2. The germline CDR1 and CDR2 sequences are SGDLS and YYNGEE. The CDR3 covers 15 residues. V lost 3 bases, J lost 1 base, and 4 bases stayed unmatched. The CDR3 reads CASSEAGRSYNEQFF. DNA for the CDR3: TGTGCCAGCAGCGAAGCGGGGAGGTCCTACAATGAGCAGTTCTTC.

The J gene is TRBJ2-7, the V gene TRBV7-2, with D uncertain. Trimming shortened V by 1 base and J by 7 bases, and 5 bases separated the two germline ends. The germline CDR1 and CDR2 sequences are SGHTA and FQGNSA. This CDR3 spans 11 amino acids. CDR3 protein: CASSLGVEQYF. The CDR3 DNA is TGTGCCAGCAGCTTAGGCGTGGAGCAGTACTTC.

The chain uses TRBV20-1 and TRBJ1-2, with TRBD1 matching 9 bases. CDR1 DFQATT and CDR2 SNEGSKA come from the germline V gene (reference sequence). Trimming removed 3 bases from V and 2 bases from J; junction bases left unmatched: 13. The CDR3 runs 17 residues. CDR3 in DNA: TGCAGTGCTAGTTACAGGGGGCGCCCCCCCTCAAACTATGGCTACACCTTC. Translated: CSASYRGRPPSNYGYTF.

In DNA form, the CDR3 reads TGTGCCAGCAAAGAGGGGGCTCTGAGCAATCAGCCCCAGCATTTT. Protein product: CASKEGALSNQPQHF. The chain carries TRBV6-6 and TRBJ1-5; 7 nucleotides match TRBD1. CDR3 length: 15 amino acids. V was clipped by 7 bases and J by 1 base; unmatched bases: 7. The germline V gene has CDR1 MNHNY and CDR2 SVGAGI (reference sequence).

The chain uses TRBV7-2 and TRBJ2-6; TRBD2 might be the D (5 bases). V lost 5 bases and J lost 2, with 13 bases in between. The CDR3 consists of 16 residues. Germline CDR1 and CDR2: SGHTA and FQGNSA. CDR3 DNA sequence: TGTGCCAGCAGCCCCCACCGAGGGACTGGGGCCAACGTCCTGACTTTC. Translated: CASSPHRGTGANVLTF.

The rearrangement joins TRBV6-2 or TRBV6-3 to TRBJ1-3; D not certain. Trimming shortened V by 8 bases and J by 4 bases, and 9 bases separated the two germline ends. This CDR3 spans 12 amino acids. The germline CDR1 and CDR2 sequences are MNHEY and SVGEGT. DNA of the CDR3: TGTGCCAGCTGCCGGCGGGGAAACACCATATATTTT. Translated: CASCRRGNTIYF.

This rearrangement joins TRBV10-2 to TRBJ2-1; possible D gene TRBD1, 5 bases. CDR3 length: 14 amino acids. Trimming left V 0 bases short and J 6 bases short, with 9 bases between. Germline CDR1 reads WSHSY; CDR2 reads SAAADI. The chain's CDR3 is CASSESIQGNEQFF. CDR3 nucleotides: TGCGCCAGCAGTGAGTCGATCCAGGGCAATGAGCAGTTCTTC.

The chain is built from TRBV5-1 and TRBJ1-4, with unresolved D. Trimming took 4 bases from V and 0 from J, leaving 7 bases between them. The CDR3 runs to 14 residues. Germline V gene sequence: CDR1 SGHRS, CDR2 YFSETQ. CDR3 sequence (DNA): TGCGCCAGCAGCCCGAGATCAACTAATGAAAAACTGTTTTTT. It translates to CASSPRSTNEKLFF.

Only one count was recorded for this clone. V gene TRBV7-2 combines with J gene TRBJ2-1, with TRBD2 as a possible D gene (5 bases). Trimming stripped 6 bases from V and 5 bases from J, with 11 bases between. Germline CDR1 and CDR2: SGHTA and FQGNSA. The CDR3 consists of 13 residues. The CDR3 loop reads CASSDYQDNEQFF. The CDR3 coding sequence is TGTGCCAGCAGTGACTACCAGGACAATGAGCAGTTCTTC. The complete variable domain, with remaining parts taken from reference TRBV7-2 and TRBJ2-1, reads GAGVSQSPSNKVTEKGKDVELRCDPISGHTALYWYRQSLGQGLEFLIYFQGNSAPDKSGLPSDRFSAERTGGSVSTLTIQRTQQEDSAVYLCASSDYQDNEQFFGPGTRLTVL.

V and J are TRBV19 and TRBJ2-2, with D unresolved. The CDR3 loop spans 16 amino acids. Looked up from germline, CDR1 is LNHDA and CDR2 is SQIVND (reference sequence). V lost 3 bases and J 4 bases, leaving 15 bases between the germline ends. The CDR3 DNA follows: TGTGCCAGTAGTATTATCCTAGAGGTTGGCACCGGGGAGCTGTTTTTT. Translated, it gives CASSIILEVGTGELFF.

The rearrangement joins TRBV5-4 to TRBJ1-1, with 9 bases aligning to TRBD1. CDR1 is SGHNT, CDR2 YYREEE, per germline (reference sequence). V lost 0 bases, J lost 4 bases, and 7 bases stayed unmatched. CDR3 length: 16 residues. This CDR3 is CASSLAGTGRATEAFF. CDR3 DNA sequence: TGTGCCAGCAGCTTGGCGGGGACAGGGCGGGCCACTGAAGCTTTCTTT.

V gene TRBV9 combines with J gene TRBJ2-5, with 8 nucleotides matching TRBD2. Germline values: CDR1 SGDLS, CDR2 YYNGEE. This CDR3 region has 15 residues. V was clipped by 4 bases and J by 2 bases; unmatched bases: 7. The CDR3 DNA follows: TGTGCCAGCAGCCCCCCCCGGGGGGGACAAGAGACCCAGTACTTC. Translating gives CASSPPRGGQETQYF.

Only a few counts were recorded for this clone. The genes are TRBV4-2 and TRBJ2-7, with D perhaps matching TRBD2 (6 bases). This CDR3 spans 18 amino acids. Trimming removed 0 bases at V and 0 bases at J, with 18 bases between. Germline loops: CDR1 LGHNA, CDR2 YNFKEQ. The CDR3 reads CASSQDFGSARSSYEQYF. The CDR3 DNA reads TGTGCCAGCAGCCAAGATTTCGGGAGCGCGCGTAGCTCCTACGAGCAGTACTTC.

The gene calls are TRBV19 and TRBJ2-7, with TRBD1 identical over 9 bases. V lost 7 bases to trimming and J lost 3 bases; unmatched junction nucleotides: 7. The germline CDR1 and CDR2 sequences are LNHDA and SQIVND (reference sequence). The CDR3 length is 14 residues. CDR3 loop: CASTQTGQGYEQYF. The CDR3 coding sequence is TGTGCCAGTACTCAAACGGGACAGGGCTACGAGCAGTACTTC.

The chain recombines TRBV30 with TRBJ1-1, with D possibly TRBD1 on 6 matching bases. Germline CDR1 and CDR2: GTSNPN and SVGIG (reference sequence). The V end was cut by 3 bases, the J end by 9 bases, with 14 bases between. The CDR3 runs 12 residues. CDR3 protein: CAWRANRDKAFF. The CDR3 bases are TGTGCCTGGAGGGCAAACCGGGACAAAGCTTTCTTT.

This chain joins TRBV27 and TRBJ2-3; TRBD2 aligns across 8 bases. Germline lookup yields CDR1 MNHEY and CDR2 SMNVEV (reference sequence). With V trimmed by 6 bases and J by 0 bases, 5 bases remained unmatched. This CDR3 contains 15 residues. CDR3 residues: CASSKSGGSTDTQYF. CDR3 DNA: TGTGCCAGCAGCAAAAGCGGGGGTAGCACAGATACGCAGTATTTT.

The chain is built from TRBV6-5 and TRBJ2-5; 7 bases agree with TRBD1. The CDR3 contains 15 residues. CDR1 and CDR2 (germline): MNHEY, SVGAGI. V lost 3 bases and J lost 4; bases outside the gene matches: 8. The chain's CDR3 is CASSYTQTGRETQYF. The CDR3 coding sequence is TGTGCCAGCAGTTATACACAGACAGGGCGAGAGACCCAGTACTTC.

This clone appeared once. The chain is built from TRBV10-3 and TRBJ2-5, with unresolved D. The CDR3 is made up of 15 amino acids. Germline CDR1 and CDR2: ENHRY and SYGVKD. Trimming removed 4 bases at V and 1 base at J, with 13 bases between. For the CDR3, the DNA is TGTGCCATCAGTGTTTCAGGAACCCCCCAAGAGACCCAGTACTTC. Its protein product is CAISVSGTPQETQYF.